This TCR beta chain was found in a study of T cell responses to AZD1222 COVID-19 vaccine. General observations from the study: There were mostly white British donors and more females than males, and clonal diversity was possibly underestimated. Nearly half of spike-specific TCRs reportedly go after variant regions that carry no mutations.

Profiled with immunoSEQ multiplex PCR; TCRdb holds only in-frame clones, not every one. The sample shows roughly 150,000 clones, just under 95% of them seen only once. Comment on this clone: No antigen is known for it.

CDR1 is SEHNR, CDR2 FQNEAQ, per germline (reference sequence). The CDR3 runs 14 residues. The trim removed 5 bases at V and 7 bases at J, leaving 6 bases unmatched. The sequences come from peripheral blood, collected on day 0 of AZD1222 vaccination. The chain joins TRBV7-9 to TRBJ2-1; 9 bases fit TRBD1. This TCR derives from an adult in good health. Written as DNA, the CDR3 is TGTGCCAGCAGCCACCCGGACAGGGGTAATGAGCAGTTCTTC. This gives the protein CASSHPDRGNEQFF.